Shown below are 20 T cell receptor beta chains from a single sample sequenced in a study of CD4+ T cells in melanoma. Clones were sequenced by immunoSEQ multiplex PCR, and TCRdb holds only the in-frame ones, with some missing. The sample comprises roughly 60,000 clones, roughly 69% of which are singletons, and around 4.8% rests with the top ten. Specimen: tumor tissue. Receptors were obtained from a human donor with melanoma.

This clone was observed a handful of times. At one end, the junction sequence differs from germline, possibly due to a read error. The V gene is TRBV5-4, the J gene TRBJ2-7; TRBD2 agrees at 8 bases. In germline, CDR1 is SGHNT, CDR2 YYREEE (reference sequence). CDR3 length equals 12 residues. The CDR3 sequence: CASSEGSGDRNF. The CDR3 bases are TGTGCCAGCAGCGAGGGTAGCGGGGATAGGAACTTC.

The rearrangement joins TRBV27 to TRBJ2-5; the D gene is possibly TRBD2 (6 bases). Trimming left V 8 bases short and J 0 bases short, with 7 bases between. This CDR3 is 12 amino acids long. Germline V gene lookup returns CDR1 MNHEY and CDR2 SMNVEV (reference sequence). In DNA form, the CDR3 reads TGTGCCAGCGCGGGGAACCAAGAGACCCAGTACTTC. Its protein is CASAGNQETQYF.

The CDR3 sequence: CASSSQEPNEKLFF. Written as DNA, the CDR3 is TGCGCCAGCAGCTCACAGGAACCTAATGAAAAACTGTTTTTT. The rearrangement uses TRBV5-1 and TRBJ1-4; D possibly corresponds to TRBD1 (5 bases). Germline values: CDR1 SGHRS, CDR2 YFSETQ. The V and J ends lost 3 bases and 3 bases respectively, with 9 bases between them. CDR3 length: 14 residues.

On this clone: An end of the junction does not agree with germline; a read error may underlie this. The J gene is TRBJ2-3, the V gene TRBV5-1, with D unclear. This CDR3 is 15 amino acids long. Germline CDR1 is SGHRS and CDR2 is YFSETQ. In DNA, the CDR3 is TGCGCCAGCAGCTTGGGGCTTCGCGGCACAGATACGCAGTGTTTT. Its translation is CASSLGLRGTDTQCF.

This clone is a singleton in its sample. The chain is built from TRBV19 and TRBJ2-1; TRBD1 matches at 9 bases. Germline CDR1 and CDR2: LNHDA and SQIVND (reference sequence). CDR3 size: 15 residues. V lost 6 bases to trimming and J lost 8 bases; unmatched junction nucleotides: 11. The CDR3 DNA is TGTGCCAGTAGCACACCGGGACAGGGCGTTGATGAGCAGTTCTTC. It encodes CASSTPGQGVDEQFF.

The CDR3 nucleotides read TGTGCCAGTAAATCCCGGGGTGACTATGGCTACACCTTC. Its protein product is CASKSRGDYGYTF. This chain joins TRBV19 and TRBJ1-2; D is unresolved. V was cut by 7 bases and J by 3 bases, with 12 bases left in between. CDR3 length equals 13 residues. CDR1 is LNHDA and CDR2 is SQIVND in the germline V gene (reference sequence).

DNA of the CDR3: TGTGCCTGGAGTGTAGGTGGTCAGTATGGCTACACCTTC. Translating it yields CAWSVGGQYGYTF. The gene calls are TRBV30 and TRBJ1-2; D unresolved. The CDR3 is 13 amino acids. V gave up 0 bases and J gave up 5 bases, with 10 bases separating them. Germline lookup yields CDR1 GTSNPN and CDR2 SVGIG (reference sequence).

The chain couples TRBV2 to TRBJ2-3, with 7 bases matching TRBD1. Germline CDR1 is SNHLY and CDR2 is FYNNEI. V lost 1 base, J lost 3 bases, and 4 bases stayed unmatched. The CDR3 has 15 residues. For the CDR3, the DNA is TGTGCCAGCAGTGAAGGGACAGGTGGAACAGATACGCAGTATTTT. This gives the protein CASSEGTGGTDTQYF.

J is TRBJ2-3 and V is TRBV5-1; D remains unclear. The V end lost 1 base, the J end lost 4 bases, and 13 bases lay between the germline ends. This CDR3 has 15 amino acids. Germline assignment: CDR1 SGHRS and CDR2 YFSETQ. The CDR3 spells CASSLIQFNSDTQYF. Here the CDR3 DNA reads TGCGCCAGCAGCTTGATTCAGTTTAATTCAGATACGCAGTATTTT. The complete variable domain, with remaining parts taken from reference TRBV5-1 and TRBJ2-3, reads KAGVTQTPRYLIKTRGQQVTLSCSPISGHRSVSWYQQTPGQGLQFLFEYFSETQRNKGNFPGRFSGRQFSNSRSEMNVSTLELGDSALYLCASSLIQFNSDTQYFGPGTRLTVL.

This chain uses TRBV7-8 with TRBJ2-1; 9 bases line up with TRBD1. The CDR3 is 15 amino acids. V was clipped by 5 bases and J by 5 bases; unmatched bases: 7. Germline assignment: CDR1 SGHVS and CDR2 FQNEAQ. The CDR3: CASSPSGTGNNEQFF. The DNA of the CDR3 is TGTGCCAGCAGCCCCTCCGGGACAGGGAACAATGAGCAGTTCTTC.

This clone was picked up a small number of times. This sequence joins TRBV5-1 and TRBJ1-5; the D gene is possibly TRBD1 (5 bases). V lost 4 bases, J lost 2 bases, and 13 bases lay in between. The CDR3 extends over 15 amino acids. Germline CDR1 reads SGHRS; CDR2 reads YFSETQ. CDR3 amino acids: CASSQVVGGNQPQHF. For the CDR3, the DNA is TGCGCCAGCAGCCAAGTCGTGGGGGGCAATCAGCCCCAGCATTTT.

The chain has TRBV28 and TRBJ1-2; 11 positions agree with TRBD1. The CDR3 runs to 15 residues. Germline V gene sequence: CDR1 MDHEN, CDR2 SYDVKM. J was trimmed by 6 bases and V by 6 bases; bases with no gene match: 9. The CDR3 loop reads CASSAGTGGLDGYTF. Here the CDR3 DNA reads TGTGCCAGCAGCGCCGGGACAGGGGGATTGGATGGCTACACCTTC.

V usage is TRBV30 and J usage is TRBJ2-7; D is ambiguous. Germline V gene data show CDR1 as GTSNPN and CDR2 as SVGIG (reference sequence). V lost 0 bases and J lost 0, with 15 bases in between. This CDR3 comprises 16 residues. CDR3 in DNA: TGTGCCTGGAGTGTAACGGTAGGCCGCTCCTCCTACGAGCAGTACTTC. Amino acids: CAWSVTVGRSSYEQYF.

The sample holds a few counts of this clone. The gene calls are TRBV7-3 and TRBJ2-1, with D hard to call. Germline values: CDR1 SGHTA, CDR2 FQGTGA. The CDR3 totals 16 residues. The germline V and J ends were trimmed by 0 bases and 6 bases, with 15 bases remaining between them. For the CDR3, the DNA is TGTGCCAGCAGCTTAACGGAGACCCGAAGAGGCAATGAGCAGTTCTTC. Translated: CASSLTETRRGNEQFF. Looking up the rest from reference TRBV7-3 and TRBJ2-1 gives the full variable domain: GAGVSQTPSNKVTEKGKYVELRCDPISGHTALYWYRQSLGQGPEFLIYFQGTGAADDSGLPNDRFFAVRPEGSVSTLKIQRTERGDSAVYLCASSLTETRRGNEQFFGPGTRLTVL.

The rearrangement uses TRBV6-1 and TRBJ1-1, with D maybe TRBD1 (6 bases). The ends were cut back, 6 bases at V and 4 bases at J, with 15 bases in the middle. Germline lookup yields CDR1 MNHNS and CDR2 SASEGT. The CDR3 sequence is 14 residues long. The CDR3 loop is CASSPQGIGTEAFF. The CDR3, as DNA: TGTGCCAGCAGCCCACAGGGAATAGGCACTGAAGCTTTCTTT.

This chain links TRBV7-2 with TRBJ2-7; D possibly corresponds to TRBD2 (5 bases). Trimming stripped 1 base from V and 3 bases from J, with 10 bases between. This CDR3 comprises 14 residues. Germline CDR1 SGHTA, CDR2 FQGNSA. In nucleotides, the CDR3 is TGTGCCAGCAGCTTAGTGTCGGGGAGCTACGAGCAGTACTTC. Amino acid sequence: CASSLVSGSYEQYF.

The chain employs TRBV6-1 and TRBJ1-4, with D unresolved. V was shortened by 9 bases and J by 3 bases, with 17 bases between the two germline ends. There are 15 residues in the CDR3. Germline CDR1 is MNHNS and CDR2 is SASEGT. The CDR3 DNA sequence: TGTGCCAGTAGAGGGTCCTCTCGGGCTAATGAAAAACTGTTTTTT. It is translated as CASRGSSRANEKLFF.

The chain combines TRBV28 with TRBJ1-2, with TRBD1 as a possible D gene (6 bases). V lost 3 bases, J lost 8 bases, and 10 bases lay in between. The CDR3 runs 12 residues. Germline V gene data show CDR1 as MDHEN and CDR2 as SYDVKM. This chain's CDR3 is CASSFGGGGYTF. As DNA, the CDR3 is TGTGCCAGCAGTTTCGGAGGGGGAGGCTACACCTTC.

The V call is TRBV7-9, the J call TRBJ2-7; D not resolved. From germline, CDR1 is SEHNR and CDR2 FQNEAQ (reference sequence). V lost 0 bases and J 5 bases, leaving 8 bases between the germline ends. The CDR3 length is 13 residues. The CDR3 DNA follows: TGTGCCAGCAGCTTAGCAGGCGTGAACGAGCAGTACTTC. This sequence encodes CASSLAGVNEQYF.

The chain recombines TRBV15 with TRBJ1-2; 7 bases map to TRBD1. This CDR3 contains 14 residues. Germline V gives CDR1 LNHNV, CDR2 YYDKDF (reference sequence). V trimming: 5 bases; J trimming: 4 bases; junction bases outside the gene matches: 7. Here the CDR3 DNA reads TGTGCCACCAGCGACAGGGAGGCTGGCTATGGCTACACCTTC. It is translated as CATSDREAGYGYTF.